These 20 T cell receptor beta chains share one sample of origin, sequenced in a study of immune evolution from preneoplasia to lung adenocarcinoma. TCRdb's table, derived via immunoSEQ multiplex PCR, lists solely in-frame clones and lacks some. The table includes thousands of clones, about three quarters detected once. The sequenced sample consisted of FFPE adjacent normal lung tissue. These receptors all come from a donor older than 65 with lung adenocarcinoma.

The CDR3 DNA reads TGTGCCAGCAGCTTAGGGGGACTACTCTTAGGAACGCAGTATTTT. Translated, it gives CASSLGGLLLGTQYF. The J gene is TRBJ2-3, the V gene TRBV7-2; 7 bases fit TRBD2. The CDR3 spans 15 residues. The V and J ends lost 1 base and 9 bases, in that order; junction bases with no gene match: 10. Germline V gene sequence: CDR1 SGHTA, CDR2 FQGNSA.

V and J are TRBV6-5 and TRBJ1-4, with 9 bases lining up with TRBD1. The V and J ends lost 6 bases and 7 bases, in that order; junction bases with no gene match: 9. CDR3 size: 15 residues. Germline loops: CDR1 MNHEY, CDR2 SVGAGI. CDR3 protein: CASRVIQGASEKLFF. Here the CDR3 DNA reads TGTGCCAGCAGGGTCATACAGGGGGCGTCTGAAAAACTGTTTTTT.

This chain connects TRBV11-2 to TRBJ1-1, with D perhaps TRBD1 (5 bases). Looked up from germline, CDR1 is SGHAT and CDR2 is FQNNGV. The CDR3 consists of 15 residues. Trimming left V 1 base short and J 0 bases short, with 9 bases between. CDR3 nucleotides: TGTGCCAGCAGCTTAGGAGGGACCTTGAACACTGAAGCTTTCTTT. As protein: CASSLGGTLNTEAFF.

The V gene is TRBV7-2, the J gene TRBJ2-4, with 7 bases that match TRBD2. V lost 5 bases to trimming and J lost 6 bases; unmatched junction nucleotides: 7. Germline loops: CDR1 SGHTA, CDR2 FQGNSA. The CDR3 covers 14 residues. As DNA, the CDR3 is TGTGCCAGCAGCCAAGTACGGGGGGTAAACATTCAGTACTTC. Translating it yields CASSQVRGVNIQYF.

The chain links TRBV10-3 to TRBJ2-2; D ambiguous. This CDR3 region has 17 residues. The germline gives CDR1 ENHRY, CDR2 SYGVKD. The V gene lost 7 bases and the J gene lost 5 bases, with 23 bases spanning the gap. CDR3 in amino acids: CAIKDSRTGTRTGELFF. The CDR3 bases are TGTGCCATCAAAGACTCTCGGACGGGCACGAGGACCGGGGAGCTGTTTTTT.

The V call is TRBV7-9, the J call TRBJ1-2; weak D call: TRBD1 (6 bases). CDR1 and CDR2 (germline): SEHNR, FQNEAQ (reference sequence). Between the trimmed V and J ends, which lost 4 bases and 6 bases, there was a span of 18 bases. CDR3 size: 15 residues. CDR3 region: CASSSERQDRHGYTF. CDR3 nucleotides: TGTGCCAGCAGCTCAGAGAGACAGGATCGGCATGGCTACACCTTC.

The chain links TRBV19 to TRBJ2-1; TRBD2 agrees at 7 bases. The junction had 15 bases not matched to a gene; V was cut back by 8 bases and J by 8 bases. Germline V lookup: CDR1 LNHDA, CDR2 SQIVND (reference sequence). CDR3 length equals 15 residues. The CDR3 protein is CASGAGKDTIYEQFF. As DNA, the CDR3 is TGTGCCAGTGGAGCGGGAAAAGATACAATTTATGAGCAGTTCTTC.

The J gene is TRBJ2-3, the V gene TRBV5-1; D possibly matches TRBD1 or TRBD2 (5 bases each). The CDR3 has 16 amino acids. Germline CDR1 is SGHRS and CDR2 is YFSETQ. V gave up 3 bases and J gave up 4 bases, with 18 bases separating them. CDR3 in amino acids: CASSSSPGTLADTQYF. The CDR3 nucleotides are TGCGCCAGCAGCTCAAGTCCCGGGACCCTTGCAGATACGCAGTATTTT.

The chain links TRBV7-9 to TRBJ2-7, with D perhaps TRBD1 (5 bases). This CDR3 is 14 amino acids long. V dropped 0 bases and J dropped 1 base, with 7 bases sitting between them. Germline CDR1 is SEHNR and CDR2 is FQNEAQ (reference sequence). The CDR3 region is CASSLAGQSYEQYF. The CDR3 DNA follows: TGTGCCAGCAGCTTAGCGGGGCAGTCCTACGAGCAGTACTTC.

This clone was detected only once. CDR3 protein: CASSPLGRGITGELFF. CDR3 DNA sequence: TGTGCCAGCAGCCCCCTAGGCAGGGGTATCACCGGGGAGCTGTTTTTT. J is TRBJ2-2 and V is TRBV13; maybe TRBD1 (6 bases). The CDR3 length is 16 residues. Trimming took 5 bases from V and 4 from J, leaving 17 bases between them. Germline CDR1 PRHDT, CDR2 FYEKMQ (reference sequence).

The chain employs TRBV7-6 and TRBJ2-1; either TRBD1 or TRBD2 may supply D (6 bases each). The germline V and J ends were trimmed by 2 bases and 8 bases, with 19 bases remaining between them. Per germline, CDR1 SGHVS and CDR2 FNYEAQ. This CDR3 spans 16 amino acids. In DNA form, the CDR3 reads TGTGCCAGCAGCTTACTCTCGGGCCTGGGGGGCGATGAGCAGTTCTTC. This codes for CASSLLSGLGGDEQFF.

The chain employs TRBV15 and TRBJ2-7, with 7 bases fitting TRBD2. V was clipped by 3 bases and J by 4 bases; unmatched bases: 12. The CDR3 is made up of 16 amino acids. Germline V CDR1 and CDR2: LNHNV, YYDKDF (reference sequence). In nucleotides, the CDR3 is TGTGCCACCAGCAGCCGCTTGGGAGCGGGATTATACGAGCAGTACTTC. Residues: CATSSRLGAGLYEQYF.

CDR3 region: CASSQEQGAFTEAFF. The DNA for the CDR3 is TGTGCCAGCTCACAAGAACAGGGGGCATTCACTGAAGCTTTCTTT. This rearrangement joins TRBV18 to TRBJ1-1; 9 nucleotides agree with TRBD1. The CDR3 has 15 amino acids. CDR1 is KGHSH and CDR2 is LQKENI in the germline V gene. The ends lost 4 bases at V and 4 bases at J; junction bases unmatched: 7.

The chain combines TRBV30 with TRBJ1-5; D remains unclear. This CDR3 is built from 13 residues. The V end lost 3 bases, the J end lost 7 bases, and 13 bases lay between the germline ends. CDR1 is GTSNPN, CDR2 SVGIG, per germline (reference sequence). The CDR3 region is CAWSRQEAQPQHF. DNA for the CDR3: TGTGCCTGGAGCAGGCAGGAGGCCCAGCCCCAGCATTTT.

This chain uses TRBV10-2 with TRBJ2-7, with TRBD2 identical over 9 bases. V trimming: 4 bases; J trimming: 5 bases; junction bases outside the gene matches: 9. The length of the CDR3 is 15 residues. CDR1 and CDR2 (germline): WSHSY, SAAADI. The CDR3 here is CASSVSDSGSDEQYF. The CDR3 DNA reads TGCGCCAGCAGTGTATCTGATAGCGGGAGCGACGAGCAGTACTTC.

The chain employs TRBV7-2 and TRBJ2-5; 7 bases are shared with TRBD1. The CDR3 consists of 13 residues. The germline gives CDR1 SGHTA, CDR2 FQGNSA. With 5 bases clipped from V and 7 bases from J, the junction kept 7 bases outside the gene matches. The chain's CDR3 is CASSRGRSGTQYF. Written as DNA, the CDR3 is TGTGCCAGCAGCAGGGGGCGCTCAGGGACCCAGTACTTC. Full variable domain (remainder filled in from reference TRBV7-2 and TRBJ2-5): GAGVSQSPSNKVTEKGKDVELRCDPISGHTALYWYRQSLGQGLEFLIYFQGNSAPDKSGLPSDRFSAERTGGSVSTLTIQRTQQEDSAVYLCASSRGRSGTQYFGPGTRLLVL.

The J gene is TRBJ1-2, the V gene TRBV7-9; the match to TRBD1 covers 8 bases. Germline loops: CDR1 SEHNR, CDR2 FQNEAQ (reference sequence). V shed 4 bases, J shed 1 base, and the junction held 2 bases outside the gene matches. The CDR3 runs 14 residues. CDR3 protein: CASSSGQGNYGYTF. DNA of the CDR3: TGTGCCAGCAGCTCTGGACAGGGTAACTATGGCTACACCTTC. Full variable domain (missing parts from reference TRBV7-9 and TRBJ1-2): DTGVSQNPRHKITKRGQNVTFRCDPISEHNRLYWYRQTLGQGPEFLTYFQNEAQLEKSRLLSDRFSAERPKGSFSTLEIQRTEQGDSAMYLCASSSGQGNYGYTFGSGTRLTVV.

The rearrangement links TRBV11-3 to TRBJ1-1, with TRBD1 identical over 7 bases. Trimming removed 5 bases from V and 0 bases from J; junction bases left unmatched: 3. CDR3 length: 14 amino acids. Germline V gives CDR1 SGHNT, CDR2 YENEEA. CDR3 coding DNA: TGTGCCAGCAGCCCTGGACAGGTGAACACTGAAGCTTTCTTT. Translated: CASSPGQVNTEAFF.

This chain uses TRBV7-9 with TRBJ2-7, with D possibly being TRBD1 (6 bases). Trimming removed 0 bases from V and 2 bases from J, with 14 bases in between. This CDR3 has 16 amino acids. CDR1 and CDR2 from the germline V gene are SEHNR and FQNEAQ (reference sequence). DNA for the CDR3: TGTGCCAGCAGCTTAGCAGGTAGGGGACACCCCTACGAGCAGTACTTC. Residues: CASSLAGRGHPYEQYF.

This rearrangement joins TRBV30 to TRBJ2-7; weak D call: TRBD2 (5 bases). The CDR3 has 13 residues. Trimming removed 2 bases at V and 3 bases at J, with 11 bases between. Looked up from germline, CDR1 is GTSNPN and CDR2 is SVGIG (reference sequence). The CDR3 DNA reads TGTGCCTGGAGTCGGGATAGTCTCTACGAGCAGTACTTC. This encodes CAWSRDSLYEQYF.